This TCR beta chain derives from a study of OX40 agonist ivuxolimab in advanced cancers. Germline CDR1 reads SGHVS; CDR2 reads FQNEAQ. Trimming pared 1 base from V and 7 bases from J, leaving 7 bases between. This CDR3 region has 12 residues. This table comes from immunoSEQ multiplex PCR, and its TCRdb copy is limited to in-frame clones, with some not included. Of approximately 17,000 clones in the sample, about 70% were seen once. The TCR sequence derives from an adult with an advanced solid tumor such as melanoma, head and neck, liver or kidney cancer. V usage is TRBV7-8 and J usage is TRBJ1-1; the D gene is possibly TRBD1 (5 bases). Material: CD4+ or CD8+ T cells sorted from blood, obtained in a trial of the OX40 agonist ivuxolimab. CDR3 coding DNA: TGTGCCAGCAGCTTAGGGGGCGTTGAAGCTTTCTTT. Protein sequence: CASSLGGVEAFF.